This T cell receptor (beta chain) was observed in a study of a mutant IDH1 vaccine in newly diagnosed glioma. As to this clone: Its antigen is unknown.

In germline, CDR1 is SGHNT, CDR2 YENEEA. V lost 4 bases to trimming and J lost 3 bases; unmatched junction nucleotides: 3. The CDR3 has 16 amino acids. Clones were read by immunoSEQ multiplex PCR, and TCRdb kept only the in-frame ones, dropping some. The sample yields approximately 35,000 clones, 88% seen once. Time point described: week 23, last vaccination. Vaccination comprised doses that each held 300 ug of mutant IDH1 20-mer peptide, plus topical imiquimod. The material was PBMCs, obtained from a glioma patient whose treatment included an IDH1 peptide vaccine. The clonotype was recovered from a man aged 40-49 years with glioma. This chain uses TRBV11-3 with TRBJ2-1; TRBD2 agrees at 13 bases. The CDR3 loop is CASSSRLAGGYNEQFF. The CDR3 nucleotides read TGTGCCAGCAGCTCTAGACTAGCGGGGGGCTACAATGAGCAGTTCTTC.